This T cell receptor beta chain is from a study of T cell repertoires in cytomegalovirus infection. Overall study: Indicated by public TCR beta signatures were CMV infection and matching HLA type. General study findings and limits: The study found HLA-C-restricted CMV-specific TCR beta clonotypes dominating the ex vivo response. Based on cumulative public TCR beta family frequency, carriers of CMV plus the relevant HLA were identified.

V dropped 10 bases and J dropped 1; count of bases not matched to a gene: 10. Looked up from germline, CDR1 is KGHSH and CDR2 is LQKENI. This CDR3 spans 15 amino acids. The table lists this clonotype with a few counts. The antigen remains undetermined. MiXCR, run by TCRdb on the reads, gives a single entry per CDR3 protein. The sample includes about 98,000 distinct CDR3 sequences, more than 15% of them seen just once. This rearrangement joins TRBV18 to TRBJ1-3; the match to TRBD1 covers 7 bases. The sample taken for sequencing was PBMCs. The clonotype comes from a human donor in good health (CMV status not recorded). Some clones in this sample may be carry-over from other donors' samples. The DNA for the CDR3 is TGTGCCATCGCGACAGGGTCGACGTCTGGAAACACCATATATTTT. This codes for CAIATGSTSGNTIYF. Full variable domain (rest looked up from reference TRBV18 and TRBJ1-3): NAGVMQNPRHLVRRRGQEARLRCSPMKGHSHVYWYRQLPEEGLKFMVYLQKENIIDESGMPKERFSAEFPKEGPSILRIQQVVRGDSAAYFCAIATGSTSGNTIYFGEGSWLTVV.